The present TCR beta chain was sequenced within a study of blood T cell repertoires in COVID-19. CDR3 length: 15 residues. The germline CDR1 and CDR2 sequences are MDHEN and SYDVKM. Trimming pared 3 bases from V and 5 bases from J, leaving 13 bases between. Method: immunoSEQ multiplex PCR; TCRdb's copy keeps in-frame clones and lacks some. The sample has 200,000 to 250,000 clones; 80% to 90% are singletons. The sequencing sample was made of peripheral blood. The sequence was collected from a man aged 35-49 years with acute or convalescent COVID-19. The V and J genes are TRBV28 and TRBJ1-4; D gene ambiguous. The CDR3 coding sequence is TGTGCCAGCAGTTTTTCCCGGGCGGGAAATGAAAAACTGTTTTTT. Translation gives CASSFSRAGNEKLFF.